Following are 20 T cell receptor beta chains from one sample sequenced in a study of radiation and T cells in renal cell carcinoma. The data were produced by immunoSEQ multiplex PCR, yet TCRdb's version contains in-frame clones alone and is incomplete. The sample holds roughly 130,000 clones, 80% to 90% seen once. Time point here: blood 2 weeks post-SBRT. The treatment was: 15 Gy SBRT to primary tumor, nephrectomy 4 weeks later. The specimen was blood, collected from a patient whose treatment included radiotherapy and nephrectomy. These receptors were taken from a woman aged 60-75 years with renal cell carcinoma.

The chain uses TRBV4-1 and TRBJ2-3, with 8 bases that match TRBD2. CDR1 MGHRA and CDR2 YSYEKL come from the germline V gene. This CDR3 region has 15 residues. V gave up 4 bases and J gave up 4 bases; unmatched junction bases: 7. The CDR3 coding sequence is TGCGCCAGCAGCCTCAGCGGGAGTTCTCCAGATACGCAGTATTTT. Its protein is CASSLSGSSPDTQYF.

The chain couples TRBV29-1 to TRBJ2-2, with a possible D match to TRBD1 (6 bases). Germline CDR1 reads SQVTM; CDR2 reads ANQGSEA. V was trimmed by 7 bases and J by 0 bases, leaving 12 bases between them. The CDR3 covers 14 residues. CDR3 in amino acids: CSGTTGSNTGELFF. The CDR3 DNA follows: TGCAGCGGCACAACAGGGTCGAACACCGGGGAGCTGTTTTTT.

The chain employs TRBV2 and TRBJ2-6; 7 nucleotides agree with TRBD2. Germline CDR1 SNHLY, CDR2 FYNNEI. The CDR3 is 17 amino acids. Germline trimming cut 6 bases from V and 0 bases from J; bases unmatched to any gene: 8. CDR3 coding DNA: TGTGCCAGCAGGCGGGGGACTTTCAGCTCTGGGGCCAACGTCCTGACTTTC. Translating gives CASRRGTFSSGANVLTF.

This clone was seen repeatedly, ten times or more. This chain connects TRBV19 to TRBJ1-6; D is undetermined. Deletions cut 2 bases from V and 6 bases from J, with 8 bases between. The CDR3 length is 14 residues. The germline CDR1 and CDR2 sequences are LNHDA and SQIVND (reference sequence). CDR3 coding DNA: TGTGCCAGTAGTATAACGGCTGGTAATTCACCCCTCCACTTT. Its translation is CASSITAGNSPLHF.

CDR3 in DNA: TGTGCCAGCAGTTACTCTGGACAGGGGAACTATGGCTACACCTTC. It specifies CASSYSGQGNYGYTF. The V gene is TRBV6-5, the J gene TRBJ1-2; TRBD1 aligns across 9 bases. Germline CDR1 is MNHEY and CDR2 is SVGAGI. Trimming took 0 bases from V and 2 from J; bases not matched to a gene: 1. The CDR3 length is 15 residues.

V and J are TRBV7-3 and TRBJ1-4; 7 bases line up with TRBD1. V was clipped by 5 bases and J by 6 bases; unmatched bases: 9. This CDR3 contains 15 residues. CDR1 is SGHTA, CDR2 FQGTGA, per germline. CDR3 DNA sequence: TGTGCCAGCAGCCCGAGGGGGCGGTCGGATGAAAAACTGTTTTTT. Translated, it gives CASSPRGRSDEKLFF.

The chain couples TRBV9 to TRBJ2-1; D is possibly TRBD2 (7 bases). V lost 4 bases and J 0 bases, leaving 14 bases between the germline ends. The germline V gene has CDR1 SGDLS and CDR2 YYNGEE. The CDR3 has 16 amino acids. CDR3: CASSPRGGSSYNEQFF. The CDR3 DNA reads as TGTGCCAGCAGCCCAAGGGGGGGGTCCTCCTACAATGAGCAGTTCTTC.

The rearrangement joins TRBV5-6 to TRBJ1-5; no definite D call. Trimming pared 3 bases from V and 0 bases from J, leaving 7 bases between. The CDR3 totals 14 residues. Germline V gene lookup returns CDR1 SGHDT and CDR2 YYEEEE. CDR3 nucleotides: TGTGCCAGCAGCTCCCTGCCTAGCAATCAGCCCCAGCATTTT. It specifies CASSSLPSNQPQHF.

The chain joins TRBV19 to TRBJ2-7, with 8 bases that match TRBD1. CDR3 length equals 15 residues. The J segment lost 1 base and the V segment lost 6 bases, leaving 8 bases of the junction unmatched. Per germline, CDR1 LNHDA and CDR2 SQIVND (reference sequence). The CDR3 region is CASRLGQGGSYEQYF. The CDR3 coding sequence is TGTGCCAGTAGACTTGGACAGGGCGGGTCCTACGAGCAGTACTTC.

The rearrangement joins TRBV2 to TRBJ2-1; TRBD2 matches 7 bases. Losses at the gene ends were 3 bases for V and 10 bases for J; bases not matched to a gene: 6. Germline V gives CDR1 SNHLY, CDR2 FYNNEI. This CDR3 comprises 13 residues. In nucleotides, the CDR3 is TGTGCCAGCAGTGACGGCGGGGGAATAGAGCAGTTCTTC. The encoded protein is CASSDGGGIEQFF. Drawing the rest from reference TRBV2 and TRBJ2-1, the complete variable domain is EPEVTQTPSHQVTQMGQEVILRCVPISNHLYFYWYRQILGQKVEFLVSFYNNEISEKSEIFDDQFSVERPDGSNFTLKIRSTKLEDSAMYFCASSDGGGIEQFFGPGTRLTVL.

The chain links TRBV28 to TRBJ1-2; TRBD1 is a possible D gene (6 bases). The CDR3 sequence is 15 residues long. Trimming pared 5 bases from V and 3 bases from J, leaving 16 bases between. The germline CDR1 and CDR2 sequences are MDHEN and SYDVKM. CDR3 nucleotide sequence: TGTGCCAGCAGTCCTCACAGGGCTTCTCACTATGGCTACACCTTC. Its protein is CASSPHRASHYGYTF.

V and J are TRBV5-1 and TRBJ2-5; 8 bases line up with TRBD2. CDR3 size: 15 residues. The ends lost 3 bases at V and 1 base at J; junction bases unmatched: 5. Germline loops: CDR1 SGHRS, CDR2 YFSETQ. The DNA of the CDR3 is TGCGCCAGCAGCTGGAGGGCGGGGGGCCAAGAGACCCAGTACTTC. Protein sequence: CASSWRAGGQETQYF.

This clone appeared a few times. The chain carries TRBV18 and TRBJ2-2; D is unclear. V lost 3 bases and J lost 3, with 14 bases in between. Looked up from germline, CDR1 is KGHSH and CDR2 is LQKENI. The CDR3 extends over 16 amino acids. CDR3 residues: CASSPTSRPDTGELFF. The CDR3, as DNA: TGTGCCAGCTCACCGACGAGTCGACCAGACACCGGGGAGCTGTTTTTT.

The gene calls are TRBV19 and TRBJ1-2; possible D gene TRBD1, 6 bases. Deletions cut 1 base from V and 8 bases from J, with 20 bases between. This CDR3 spans 16 amino acids. Germline CDR1 reads LNHDA; CDR2 reads SQIVND (reference sequence). The CDR3, as DNA: TGTGCCAGTAGTATAGCCCAATCACAGGGAATCAAGGGCTACACCTTC. Amino acid sequence: CASSIAQSQGIKGYTF.

The sample holds a few counts of this clone. The V gene is TRBV11-1, the J gene TRBJ1-1; unclear D gene. V gave up 4 bases and J gave up 11 bases, with 14 bases separating them. The CDR3 has 12 residues. In germline, CDR1 is SGHAT, CDR2 FQDESV (reference sequence). The CDR3 reads CASSSDQQVAFF. Written as DNA, the CDR3 is TGTGCCAGCAGCTCGGACCAGCAGGTGGCTTTCTTT.

The gene calls are TRBV18 and TRBJ2-2, with a tentative D call TRBD1 (6 bases). The V gene lost 1 base and the J gene lost 5 bases, with 11 bases spanning the gap. Germline V lookup: CDR1 KGHSH, CDR2 LQKENI. There are 15 residues in the CDR3. The CDR3 loop is CASSPLAQGTGELFF. The CDR3 DNA sequence: TGTGCCAGCTCACCACTGGCGCAGGGGACCGGGGAGCTGTTTTTT.

CDR3 in DNA: TGTGCCAGCAGTCCCCCTAGCGGATACGAGCAGTACTTC. Protein product: CASSPPSGYEQYF. The gene calls are TRBV6-5 and TRBJ2-7, with 7 bases lining up with TRBD2. CDR1 is MNHEY, CDR2 SVGAGI, per germline. V gave up 5 bases and J gave up 4 bases; unmatched junction bases: 5. This CDR3 region has 13 residues.

CDR3 nucleotides: TGCAGCGTTGAAGGGGGACAGTACCAAGAGACCCAGTACTTC. Residues: CSVEGGQYQETQYF. This chain joins TRBV29-1 and TRBJ2-5; 7 bases are a match to TRBD1. J lost 0 bases, V lost 1 base, and 2 bases had no gene match. This CDR3 spans 14 amino acids. The germline V gene has CDR1 SQVTM and CDR2 ANQGSEA.

The chain employs TRBV18 and TRBJ2-1; D perhaps matches TRBD2 (5 bases). CDR3 length equals 14 residues. V lost 4 bases to trimming and J lost 7 bases, with 14 bases between them. Germline V lookup: CDR1 KGHSH, CDR2 LQKENI. CDR3: CASSHREGQNEQFF. CDR3 DNA: TGTGCCAGCTCACATCGTGAGGGCCAGAATGAGCAGTTCTTC.

J is TRBJ2-5 and V is TRBV28; 10 bases are shared with TRBD2. CDR3 length: 15 residues. The junction had 2 bases not matched to a gene; V was cut back by 2 bases and J by 2 bases. CDR1 MDHEN and CDR2 SYDVKM come from the germline V gene. DNA of the CDR3: TGTGCCAGCAGTTTAGCTAGCGGGGGTCAAGAGACCCAGTACTTC. Protein sequence: CASSLASGGQETQYF.